These T cell receptor beta chains were read from a single sample in a study of blood T cell repertoires in COVID-19. The data were produced by immunoSEQ multiplex PCR, yet TCRdb's version contains in-frame clones alone and is incomplete. The sample has fewer than 200,000 clones, around 82% seen once; the top ten hold 3.5% to 4%. Material: PBMCs or T cells enriched from blood (not recorded which). These receptors were obtained from a woman between 45 and 60 years old in a cohort exposed to, infected with or recovered from COVID-19 (not recorded which). Both conserved end residues are part of each CDR3. The order of the fields is V gene, D gene, J gene, clone size, CDR3 length, CDR3 protein, CDR3 DNA. D genes are given only for firm matches. Clone size is given for some rows only: seen once, a few or many times, or a class if the clone is expanded.

TRBV10-3	TRBD1	TRBJ2-7	NA	16	CAIPERLGTGPYEQYF	TGTGCCATCCCCGAGCGTCTAGGGACAGGACCCTACGAGCAGTACTTC
TRBV12-3/TRBV12-4	NA	TRBJ2-5	NA	13	CASSFGARETQYF	TGTGCCAGCAGTTTTGGGGCTCGGGAGACCCAGTACTTC
TRBV10-3	NA	TRBJ2-6	NA	14	CAISNGSGANVLTF	TGTGCCATCAGTAACGGCTCTGGGGCCAACGTCCTGACTTTC
TRBV7-3	TRBD1	TRBJ1-2	few	15	CASSDGNTGTDGYTF	TGTGCCAGCTCGGATGGAAACACCGGGACAGATGGCTACACCTTC
TRBV7-9	NA	TRBJ2-3	NA	17	CASSPGVSGGPTDTQYF	TGTGCCAGCAGCCCCGGGGTCTCGGGGGGCCCCACAGATACGCAGTATTTT
TRBV6-5	NA	TRBJ1-2	NA	13	CASKPGGTYGYTF	TGTGCCAGCAAACCGGGGGGCACCTATGGCTACACCTTC
TRBV30	TRBD1	TRBJ1-5	NA	14	CAWSAGQRNQPQHF	TGTGCCTGGAGTGCGGGACAGCGCAATCAGCCCCAGCATTTT
TRBV2	TRBD2	TRBJ2-1	NA	14	CATRRLAGGYEQFF	TGTGCCACCCGCCGACTAGCGGGAGGATATGAGCAGTTCTTC
TRBV29-1	NA	TRBJ1-4	NA	12	CSVRQGGEKLFF	TGCAGCGTGCGGCAGGGAGGCGAAAAACTGTTTTTT
TRBV5-1	TRBD2	TRBJ2-2	NA	18	CASSPGLADWVGTGELFF	TGCGCCAGCAGCCCCGGACTAGCGGACTGGGTGGGCACCGGGGAGCTGTTTTTT
TRBV9	NA	TRBJ2-1	many	14	CASSVDRAFNEQFF	TGTGCCAGCAGCGTAGACAGGGCGTTCAATGAGCAGTTCTTC
TRBV28	NA	TRBJ1-2	NA	15	CASTATTGSPYGYTF	TGTGCCAGCACCGCAACGACGGGGAGTCCCTATGGCTACACCTTC
TRBV5-6	NA	TRBJ1-2	NA	14	CASSPYQGSYGYTF	TGTGCCAGCAGTCCCTATCAGGGGTCCTATGGCTACACCTTC
TRBV29-1	TRBD1	TRBJ1-1	NA	13	CSVGGTDYTEAFF	TGCAGCGTTGGGGGGACAGATTACACTGAAGCTTTCTTT
TRBV11-2	NA	TRBJ2-1	NA	14	CASSLDRVGNEQFF	TGTGCCAGCAGCTTAGACAGGGTGGGGAATGAGCAGTTCTTC
TRBV18	TRBD1	TRBJ2-2	NA	15	CASAPGQGRSGELFF	TGTGCCAGCGCCCCGGGACAGGGGAGGAGCGGGGAGCTGTTTTTT
TRBV6-5	TRBD1	TRBJ2-5	NA	14	CASRHRDRGETQYF	TGTGCCAGCCGGCACCGGGACAGGGGGGAGACCCAGTACTTC
TRBV5-1	NA	TRBJ2-3	NA	14	CASSPSTNPDTQYF	TGCGCCAGCAGCCCCTCGACTAACCCAGATACGCAGTATTTT
TRBV11-2	TRBD1	TRBJ2-7	NA	14	CASSTGQAVYEQYF	TGTGCCAGCAGCACTGGACAGGCGGTCTACGAGCAGTACTTC
TRBV28	TRBD2	TRBJ2-7	NA	15	CASSGSGRNSYEQYF	TGTGCCAGCAGTGGTAGCGGGAGGAACTCCTACGAGCAGTACTTC
TRBV6-6	TRBD1	TRBJ2-7	NA	13	CASRLTGTYEQYF	TGTGCCAGCAGACTGACAGGGACCTACGAGCAGTACTTC
TRBV19	TRBD1	TRBJ1-5	few	13	CASSTQGGQPQHF	TGTGCCAGTAGTACACAGGGGGGACAGCCCCAGCATTTT
TRBV28	TRBD1	TRBJ1-5	NA	15	CASSLDRGQDQPQHF	TGTGCCAGCAGTTTAGACAGGGGGCAAGATCAGCCCCAGCATTTT
TRBV20-1	TRBD2	TRBJ2-1	NA	15	CSASLAGVSYNEQFF	TGCAGTGCTAGTCTGGCGGGAGTGTCCTACAATGAGCAGTTCTTC
TRBV27	TRBD1	TRBJ2-7	NA	13	CASSWDRSYEQYF	TGTGCCAGCAGTTGGGACAGGTCCTACGAGCAGTACTTC
TRBV24-1	TRBD1	TRBJ1-5	NA	14	CATRDRYSNQPQHF	TGTGCCACCAGGGACAGGTATAGCAATCAGCCCCAGCATTTT
TRBV9	NA	TRBJ2-6	NA	18	CASSAETSSLSGANVLTF	TGTGCCAGCAGCGCCGAGACATCAAGTCTCTCTGGGGCCAACGTCCTGACTTTC
TRBV14	NA	TRBJ2-5	NA	13	CASSQGSQETQYF	TGTGCCAGCTCGCAGGGTAGTCAAGAGACCCAGTACTTC
TRBV11-1	NA	TRBJ1-1	NA	15	CASSLVQEMNTEAFF	TGTGCCAGCAGCTTAGTCCAGGAAATGAACACTGAAGCTTTCTTT
TRBV6-5	NA	TRBJ1-3	NA	11	CASGHGNTIYF	TGTGCCAGCGGACACGGAAACACCATATATTTT
TRBV6-5	NA	TRBJ1-1	NA	12	CASSRENTEAFF	TGTGCCAGCAGCCGGGAGAACACTGAAGCTTTCTTT
TRBV28	TRBD2	TRBJ2-1	NA	15	CASTGTSGGRNEQFF	TGTGCCAGCACCGGGACTAGCGGGGGCAGGAATGAGCAGTTCTTC
TRBV3-1/TRBV3-2	NA	TRBJ1-5	NA	15	CASSLTAGSNQPQHF	TGTGCCAGCAGCCTGACCGCGGGGAGCAATCAGCCCCAGCATTTT
TRBV7-2	NA	TRBJ2-2	few	16	CASSLFGGDYTGELFF	TGTGCCAGCAGCTTATTCGGCGGGGATTACACCGGGGAGCTGTTTTTT
TRBV28	TRBD2	TRBJ2-7	NA	14	CASSWTSGGREQYF	TGTGCCAGCAGTTGGACTAGCGGGGGGAGGGAGCAGTACTTC
TRBV9	NA	TRBJ2-1	NA	15	CASSAFSGTSNEQFF	TGTGCCAGCAGCGCTTTTAGCGGAACAAGCAATGAGCAGTTCTTC
TRBV5-5	TRBD1	TRBJ1-5	NA	15	CASSQQTGSNQPQHF	TGTGCCAGCAGCCAACAGACAGGGAGCAATCAGCCCCAGCATTTT
TRBV7-9	NA	TRBJ1-4	few	16	CASSLHIQATNEKLFF	TGTGCCAGCAGCTTACACATTCAAGCAACTAATGAAAAACTGTTTTTT
TRBV28	TRBD2	TRBJ2-1	NA	15	CASTLTRGVYNEQFF	TGTGCCAGCACTCTGACGCGGGGGGTCTACAATGAGCAGTTCTTC
TRBV9	NA	TRBJ2-1	few	12	CASSVSVYEQFF	TGTGCCAGCAGCGTAAGCGTATATGAGCAGTTCTTC
TRBV28	TRBD1	TRBJ2-7	NA	13	CASRPGQAYEQYF	TGTGCCAGCAGACCAGGACAGGCCTACGAGCAGTACTTC
TRBV28	NA	TRBJ1-2	NA	13	CASSPPGGYGYTF	TGTGCCAGCAGCCCCCCCGGGGGCTATGGCTACACCTTC
TRBV3-1/TRBV3-2	NA	TRBJ2-1	once	13	CASSQDIDSNPFF	TGTGCCAGCAGCCAAGATATCGACTCGAACCCGTTCTTC
TRBV7-9	NA	TRBJ1-1	NA	12	CASSYLGTEAFF	TGTGCCAGCAGCTACTTAGGGACAGAAGCTTTCTTT
TRBV7-3	TRBD2	TRBJ2-7	few	16	CASSPSLAGSFYEQYF	TGTGCCAGCAGCCCGTCTCTAGCGGGGAGTTTTTACGAGCAGTACTTC
TRBV28	TRBD1	TRBJ1-2	NA	13	CASRVTGGDGYTF	TGTGCCAGCAGGGTGACAGGGGGCGACGGCTACACCTTC
TRBV7-9	NA	TRBJ1-2	NA	12	CASSLTFYGYTF	TGTGCCAGCAGCTTAACATTTTACGGCTACACCTTC
TRBV3-1/TRBV3-2	NA	TRBJ1-5	NA	16	CASSQGAPAYGQPQHF	TGTGCCAGCAGCCAAGGAGCACCTGCGTACGGTCAGCCCCAGCATTTT
TRBV12-3/TRBV12-4	NA	TRBJ1-1	NA	13	CASSLAGDTEAFF	TGTGCCAGCAGTTTGGCAGGGGACACTGAAGCTTTCTTT
TRBV9	TRBD2	TRBJ2-3	NA	15	CASSALAGFTDTQYF	TGTGCCAGCAGCGCCCTAGCGGGGTTCACAGATACGCAGTATTTT
TRBV28	NA	TRBJ1-3	NA	14	CASMYGGSGNTIYF	TGTGCCAGCATGTACGGAGGCTCTGGAAACACCATATATTTT
TRBV10-3	NA	TRBJ2-5	NA	13	CAISPPGEETQYF	TGTGCCATATCCCCTCCGGGGGAAGAGACCCAGTACTTC
TRBV2	TRBD1	TRBJ1-1	NA	15	CASSEEGQGDTEAFF	TGTGCCAGCAGTGAAGAGGGGCAGGGGGACACTGAAGCTTTCTTT
TRBV27	NA	TRBJ1-4	once	13	CASNGGVNEKLFF	TGTGCCAGCAATGGGGGGGTCAATGAAAAACTGTTTTTT
TRBV2	NA	TRBJ2-1	NA	14	CASSVGTEYNEQFF	TGTGCCAGCAGCGTAGGGACTGAATACAATGAGCAGTTCTTC